A selection of T cell receptor beta chains follows, all from one sample in a study of cytomegalovirus exposure and HLA in healthy donors. Sequencing was performed with immunoSEQ multiplex PCR; in TCRdb, only in-frame clones are kept and a portion is missing. Of 75,000 to 95,000 clones in the sample, over 65% were seen once. Material for sequencing was PBMCs. The origin of the receptors is a man aged 45 to 65 in good health and CMV-seronegative. The CDR3 runs from the conserved cysteine through the conserved F or W. D genes are given only for firm matches. Some rows have no size entry. The others give once, few or many, or a class for an expanded clone.

D | J | V | size | DNA | CDR3
NA | TRBJ1-4 | TRBV12-2 | few | TGTGCAAGTCGCTTAGCTAGGACAGTCGCCGCAACTAATGAAAAACTGTTTTTT | CASRLARTVAATNEKLFF
TRBD2 | TRBJ2-3 | TRBV29-1 | NA | TGCAGCGTTCTAGGACTAGCGGGGTTTAGCACAGATACGCAGTATTTT | CSVLGLAGFSTDTQYF
NA | TRBJ1-2 | TRBV28 | NA | TGTGCCAGCAGCATCGTCCGCACTACAGGGAATGGCTACACCTTC | CASSIVRTTGNGYTF
TRBD1 | TRBJ1-2 | TRBV6-5 | NA | TGTGCCAGCAGTTCGGGGACAGGGCATAGAGATGGCTACACCTTC | CASSSGTGHRDGYTF
NA | TRBJ2-3 | TRBV7-6 | NA | TGTGCCAGCTCCTCGGCGGGGGCGAGCACAGATACGCAGTATTTT | CASSSAGASTDTQYF
TRBD1 | TRBJ1-2 | TRBV28 | NA | TGTGCCAGCAGCGACAGGGCGCGGGACTATGGCTACACCTTC | CASSDRARDYGYTF
NA | TRBJ2-5 | TRBV4-2 | NA | TGTGCCAGCAGCCAAGATGGGGGGACCCAAGAGACCCAGTACTTC | CASSQDGGTQETQYF
TRBD2 | TRBJ2-2 | TRBV6-5 | NA | TGTGCCAGCAGGGCCTCCGGGACTATAGCCGGGGAGCTGTTTTTT | CASRASGTIAGELFF
NA | TRBJ2-7 | TRBV7-6 | NA | TGTGCCAGCAGTTTGAACCCGGGAGCCCTGTACGAGCAGTACTTC | CASSLNPGALYEQYF
NA | TRBJ1-2 | TRBV19 | NA | TGTGCCAGTAGTATCAAGTCAGGCTATGGCTACACCTTC | CASSIKSGYGYTF
NA | TRBJ1-2 | TRBV20-1 | NA | TGCAGTGCTGGCACCTCTGATCGCTACACCTTC | CSAGTSDRYTF
NA | TRBJ1-1 | TRBV5-1 | once | TGCGCCAGCAGCTTGTTACAGGCGAACACTGAAGCTTTCTTT | CASSLLQANTEAFF
NA | TRBJ1-3 | TRBV6-6 | medium-sized | TGTGCCAGCGCGGAAGCATACTATCCCATATATTTT | CASAEAYYPIYF
TRBD2 | TRBJ2-3 | TRBV11-2 | NA | TGTGCCAGCAGCGCGTCTGGGCGGGGGGGCCCAGATACGCAGTATTTT | CASSASGRGGPDTQYF
TRBD2 | TRBJ2-1 | TRBV5-1 | NA | TGCGCCAGCAGCTTGGTGGGCGGGGGGTTTAATAATGAGCAGTTCTTC | CASSLVGGGFNNEQFF
NA | TRBJ1-2 | TRBV19 | NA | TGTGCCAGTAGGCAAACCGGGACTAAGACCTATGGCTACACCTTC | CASRQTGTKTYGYTF
NA | TRBJ2-7 | TRBV4-3 | NA | TGCGCCAGCAGCCAAGATGCAGGGTTGGAATACGAGCAGTACTTC | CASSQDAGLEYEQYF
NA | TRBJ1-1 | TRBV14 | NA | TGTGCCAGCAGCCAAGATCGGGGGGACCTTGAAGCTTTCTTT | CASSQDRGDLEAFF
TRBD1 | TRBJ2-5 | TRBV6-5 | NA | TGTGCCAGCAGTTCCGGACAGGGTATCACTCAGTACTTC | CASSSGQGITQYF
NA | TRBJ2-3 | TRBV18 | NA | TGTGCCAGCTCACCGTCGCTTCAGGGCACGGATACGCAGTATTTT | CASSPSLQGTDTQYF
NA | TRBJ1-1 | TRBV9 | NA | TGTGCCAGCAGTTTTAGCGGGGGGGGCCTGGGAACTGAAGCTTTCTTT | CASSFSGGGLGTEAFF
TRBD1 | TRBJ2-2 | TRBV18 | NA | TGTGCCAGCTCACCCCCACAGGGGCCTACGACCGGGGAGCTGTTTTTT | CASSPPQGPTTGELFF
NA | TRBJ2-7 | TRBV5-8 | NA | TGTGCCAGCAGGTCCCGTATACGGTCCTCCTACGAGCAGTACTTC | CASRSRIRSSYEQYF
TRBD1 | TRBJ2-5 | TRBV6-1 | NA | TGTGCCAGTAACGGTAGGACAGGGAAAGAGACCCAGTACTTC | CASNGRTGKETQYF
TRBD2 | TRBJ2-1 | TRBV4-2 | NA | TGTGCCAGCAGCCAAGTGACGCTCAGCGGGGGGGCCAATGAGCAGTTCTTC | CASSQVTLSGGANEQFF
NA | TRBJ1-4 | TRBV28 | NA | TGTGCCAGTCAGTCGGGGGCAACTAATGAAAAACTGTTTTTT | CASQSGATNEKLFF
TRBD2 | TRBJ2-3 | TRBV6-1 | NA | TGTGCCAGCAGTGAGCGGGGGGCCCCTGTTAGCACAGATACGCAGTATTTT | CASSERGAPVSTDTQYF
NA | TRBJ1-2 | TRBV4-2 | NA | TGTGCCAGCAGCCATTTCAGGGGTCAGGGAGCGAACTATGGCTACACCTTC | CASSHFRGQGANYGYTF
NA | TRBJ1-1 | TRBV2 | NA | TGTGCCAGCAGTGATGGGGGCGGGGGAGTACCTGAAGCTTTCTTT | CASSDGGGGVPEAFF
TRBD1 | TRBJ1-4 | TRBV11-2 | once | TGTGCCAGCAGCTCCAGGGGGCAAATTAATGAAAAACTGTTTTTT | CASSSRGQINEKLFF
NA | TRBJ1-1 | TRBV11-1 | NA | TGTGCCAGCAGCGACTCCACGAACACTGAAGCTTTCTTT | CASSDSTNTEAFF
TRBD2 | TRBJ2-3 | TRBV4-1 | NA | TGCGCCAGCAGCCTCCAGGGTGGCGGGGGGGCGACAGATACGCAGTATTTT | CASSLQGGGGATDTQYF
NA | TRBJ1-5 | TRBV2 | NA | TGTGCCAGCAGTGTGGACCAGGGAGGGACTAATCAGCATTTT | CASSVDQGGTNQHF